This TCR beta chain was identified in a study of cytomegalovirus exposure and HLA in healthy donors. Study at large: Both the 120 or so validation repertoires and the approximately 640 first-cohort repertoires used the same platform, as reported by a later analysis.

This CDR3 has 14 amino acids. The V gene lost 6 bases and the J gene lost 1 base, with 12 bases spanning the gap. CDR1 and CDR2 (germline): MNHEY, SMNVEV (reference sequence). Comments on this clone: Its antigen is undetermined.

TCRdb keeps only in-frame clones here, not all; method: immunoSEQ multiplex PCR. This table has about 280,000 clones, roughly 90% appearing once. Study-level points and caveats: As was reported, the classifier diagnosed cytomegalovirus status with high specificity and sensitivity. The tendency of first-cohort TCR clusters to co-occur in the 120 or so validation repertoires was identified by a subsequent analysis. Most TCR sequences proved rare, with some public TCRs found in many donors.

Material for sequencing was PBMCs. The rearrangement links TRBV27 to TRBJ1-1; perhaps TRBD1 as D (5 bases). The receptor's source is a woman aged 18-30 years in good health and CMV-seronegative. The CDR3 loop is CASSHGRENTEAFF. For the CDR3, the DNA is TGTGCCAGCAGCCATGGCAGGGAGAACACTGAAGCTTTCTTT.